What follows describes a single T cell receptor beta chain. These data originate in a study of T cell responses to AZD1222 COVID-19 vaccine. The wider study: Pooling of second doses given at about 4 or about 12 weeks was done.

The germline V gene encodes CDR1 SGHAT and CDR2 FQDESV (reference sequence). V was clipped by 5 bases and J by 7 bases, with 12 bases between them. The CDR3 totals 12 residues. Sequencing was performed with immunoSEQ multiplex PCR; in TCRdb, only in-frame clones are kept and a portion is missing. This sample has approximately 90,000 clones; roughly nine tenths occur once, and the top ten carry 7.5%. The clonotype originates from an adult in good health. The material was peripheral blood, obtained on day 0 of AZD1222 vaccination. This sequence joins TRBV11-1 and TRBJ2-7; D might be TRBD1 (5 bases). The CDR3 coding sequence is TGTGCCAGCAGCGCCGCTCCAGGGGAGCAGTACTTC. Encoded protein: CASSAAPGEQYF.